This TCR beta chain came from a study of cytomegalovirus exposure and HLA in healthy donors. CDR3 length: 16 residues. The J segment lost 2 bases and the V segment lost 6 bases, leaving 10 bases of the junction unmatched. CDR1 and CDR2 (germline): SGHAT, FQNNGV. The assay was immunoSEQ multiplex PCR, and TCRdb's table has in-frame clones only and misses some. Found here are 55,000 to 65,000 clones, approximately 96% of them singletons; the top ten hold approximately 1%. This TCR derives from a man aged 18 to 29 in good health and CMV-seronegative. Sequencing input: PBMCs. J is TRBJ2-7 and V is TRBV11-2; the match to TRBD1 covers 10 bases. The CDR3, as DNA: TGTGCCAGCAGTCGACAGGGGGCGAGCATAGCCTACGAGCAGTACTTC. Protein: CASSRQGASIAYEQYF.